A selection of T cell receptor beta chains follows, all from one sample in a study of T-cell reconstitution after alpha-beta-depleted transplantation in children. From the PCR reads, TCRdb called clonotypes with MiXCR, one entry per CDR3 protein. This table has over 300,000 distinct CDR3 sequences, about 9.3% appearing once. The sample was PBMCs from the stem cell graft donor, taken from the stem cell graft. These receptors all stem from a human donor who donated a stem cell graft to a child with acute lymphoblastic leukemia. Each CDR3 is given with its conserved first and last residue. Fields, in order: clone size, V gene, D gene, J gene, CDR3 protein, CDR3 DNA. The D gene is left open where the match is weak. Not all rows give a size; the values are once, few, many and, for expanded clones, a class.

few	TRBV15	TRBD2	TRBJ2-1	CATSSSPGTSFSSSYNEQFF	TGTGCCACCAGCAGTTCCCCCGGGACTAGCTTTTCGAGCTCCTACAATGAGCAGTTCTTC
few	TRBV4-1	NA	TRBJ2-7	CASSLRWGAEYEQYF	TGCGCCAGCAGCCTCAGGTGGGGGGCGGAATACGAGCAGTACTTC
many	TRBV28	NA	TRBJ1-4	CASSFPGGGNEKLFF	TGTGCCAGCAGTTTCCCCGGGGGCGGTAACGAAAAACTGTTTTTT
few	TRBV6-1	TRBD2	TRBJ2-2	CASRKSSGRGTGELFF	TGTGCCAGCAGGAAATCTAGCGGGAGGGGAACCGGGGAGCTGTTTTTT
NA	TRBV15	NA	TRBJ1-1	CATSRDPRGNTEAFF	TGTGCCACCAGCAGAGATCCCAGGGGGAACACTGAAGCTTTCTTT
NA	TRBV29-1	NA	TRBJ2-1	CSVHGGTQEKWTYNEQFF	TGCAGCGTCCATGGGGGGACCCAGGAAAAATGGACCTACAATGAGCAGTTCTTC
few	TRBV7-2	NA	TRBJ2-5	CASSPQSGGLGGETQYF	TGTGCCAGCAGCCCGCAATCCGGTGGACTAGGGGGGGAGACCCAGTACTTC
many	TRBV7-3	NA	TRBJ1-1	CASSLGDGATEAFF	TGTGCCAGCAGCTTAGGGGACGGCGCCACTGAAGCTTTCTTT
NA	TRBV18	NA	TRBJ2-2	CASSPMGATGELFF	TGTGCCAGCTCACCGATGGGGGCCACCGGGGAGCTGTTTTTT
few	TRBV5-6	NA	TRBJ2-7	CASSLLRQELYEQYF	TGTGCCAGCAGCTTGTTGAGGCAGGAGCTCTACGAGCAGTACTTC
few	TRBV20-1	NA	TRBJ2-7	CSARGQEKTYEQYF	TGCAGTGCTAGAGGGCAGGAAAAGACCTACGAGCAGTACTTC
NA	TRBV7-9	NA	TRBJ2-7	CASSPRQGFEQYF	TGTGCCAGCAGCCCCCGTCAGGGGTTCGAGCAGTACTTC
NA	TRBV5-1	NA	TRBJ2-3	CASSLGERVDTQYF	TGCGCCAGCAGCTTGGGGGAGCGGGTAGATACGCAGTATTTT
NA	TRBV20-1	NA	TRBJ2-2	CSARDFNGTNTGELFF	TGCAGTGCTAGAGATTTTAACGGGACGAACACCGGGGAGCTGTTTTTT
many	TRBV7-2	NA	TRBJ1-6	CASSLSGVNSPLHF	TGTGCCAGCAGCTTAAGTGGGGTAAATTCACCCCTCCACTTT
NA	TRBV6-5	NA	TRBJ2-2	CASSYGPDTNTGELFF	TGTGCCAGCAGTTACGGCCCCGACACCAACACCGGGGAGCTGTTTTTT
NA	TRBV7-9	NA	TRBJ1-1	CASSAPTGPFEAFF	TGTGCCAGCAGCGCACCGACAGGCCCCTTTGAAGCTTTCTTT
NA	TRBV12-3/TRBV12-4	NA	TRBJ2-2	CASTGDLGTGELFF	TGTGCCAGCACAGGGGATTTGGGCACCGGGGAGCTGTTTTTT
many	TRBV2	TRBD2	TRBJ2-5	CARGLASEETQYF	TGTGCCAGGGGACTAGCATCGGAAGAGACCCAGTACTTC
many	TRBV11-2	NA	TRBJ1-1	CASSLGQGTTEAFF	TGTGCCAGCAGCTTAGGGCAGGGTACCACTGAAGCTTTCTTT
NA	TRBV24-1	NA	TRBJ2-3	CATSDSFDRPGTDTQYF	TGTGCCACCAGTGACTCGTTCGACAGGCCCGGCACAGATACGCAGTATTTT
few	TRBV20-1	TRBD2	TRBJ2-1	CSTKARGLAGGTIYNEQFF	TGCAGTACTAAAGCGCGTGGGCTAGCGGGAGGAACTATATACAATGAGCAGTTCTTC
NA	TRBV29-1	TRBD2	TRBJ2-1	CSVEVAGDGSYNEQFF	TGCAGCGTCGAGGTAGCGGGAGACGGGTCCTACAATGAGCAGTTCTTC
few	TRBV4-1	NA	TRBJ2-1	CASSQVGVGEQFF	TGCGCCAGCAGCCAAGTAGGGGTAGGGGAGCAGTTCTTC
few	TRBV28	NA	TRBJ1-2	CASTWAGTRGDYGYTF	TGTGCCAGCACCTGGGCCGGGACACGGGGGGACTATGGCTACACCTTC
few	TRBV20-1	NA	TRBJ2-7	CSARRDRYEQYF	TGCAGTGCTCGACGGGACCGCTACGAGCAGTACTTC
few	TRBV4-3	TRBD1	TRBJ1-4	CASSQAHRGTGGLYEKLFF	TGCGCCAGCAGCCAAGCCCACCGTGGGACAGGGGGCTTGTATGAAAAACTGTTTTTT
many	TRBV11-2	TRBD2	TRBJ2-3	CASSSHPSGRVTDTQYF	TGTGCCAGCAGCTCACACCCTAGCGGGAGAGTCACAGATACGCAGTATTTT
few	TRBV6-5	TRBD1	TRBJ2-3	CASSYSQGGRDTQYF	TGTGCCAGCAGTTACTCACAGGGGGGAAGGGATACGCAGTATTTT
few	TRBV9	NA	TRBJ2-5	CASSGTNEETQYF	TGTGCCAGCAGCGGAACAAACGAAGAGACCCAGTACTTC
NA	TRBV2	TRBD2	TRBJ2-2	CASRAGRGTSTGELFF	TGTGCCAGCAGAGCGGGACGAGGGACTAGCACCGGGGAGCTGTTTTTT
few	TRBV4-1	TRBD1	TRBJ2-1	CASSQDESQGVYNEQFF	TGCGCCAGCAGCCAAGATGAGTCACAGGGGGTTTACAATGAGCAGTTCTTC
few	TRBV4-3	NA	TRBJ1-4	CASSQRGTGNEKLFF	TGCGCCAGCAGCCAACGTGGGACGGGTAATGAAAAACTGTTTTTT